This TCR beta chain emerged from a study of T cells after yellow fever vaccination. Study-wide points: Detected again after the booster were most primary-vaccination clones, at 95% to 98% CD4 and about 90% CD8.

This clonotype has a count of ten or more. The target antigen is unknown. CDR1 and CDR2 from the germline V gene are SEHNR and FQNEAQ (reference sequence). Trimming removed 1 base at V and 3 bases at J, with 13 bases between. The CDR3 totals 15 residues. TCR cDNA was made by 5'RACE template switching, adding a universal primer site and UMIs. TCRdb reprocessed the 5' RACE reads via MiXCR and lists one record per CDR3 protein. Here the sample spans approximately 140,000 distinct CDR3 sequences, over 7% being singletons. The V call is TRBV7-9, the J call TRBJ2-7; TRBD2 is a possible D gene (6 bases). The starting material was CD4+ T cells sorted from PBMCs, obtained 5 days after the yellow fever booster vaccination. The source of this sequence is a man younger than 45 who received the YFV17D yellow fever vaccine. As DNA, the CDR3 is TGTGCCAGCAGCTTAGGTGGAGGGGTGGGCTACGAGCAGTACTTC. Translated: CASSLGGGVGYEQYF.